This T cell receptor (beta chain) stems from a study of blood T cell repertoires in COVID-19. Sequencing was performed with immunoSEQ multiplex PCR; in TCRdb, only in-frame clones are kept and a portion is missing. Of roughly 310,000 clones listed, roughly nine tenths are singletons. From germline, CDR1 is MNHEY and CDR2 SVGAGI. The CDR3 runs 12 residues. The ends lost 7 bases at V and 4 bases at J; junction bases unmatched: 3. The V and J genes are TRBV6-5 and TRBJ1-2; TRBD1 agrees at 7 bases. The sample comprised peripheral blood. The TCR comes from a woman in her thirties with COVID-19, enrolled during active disease. The CDR3 spells CASKRQGYGYTF. The CDR3 region has the DNA TGTGCCAGCAAGAGACAGGGCTATGGCTACACCTTC.